This T cell receptor (beta chain) is drawn from a study of blood T cell repertoires in COVID-19. About the study: Sample material is recorded as cDNA or gDNA derived from T cells, B-cell-depleted T cells, or PBMCs.

Assay: immunoSEQ multiplex PCR; the TCRdb copy retains only in-frame clones and omits some. This sample has 140,000 to 150,000 clones, with 85% to 90% found just once. CDR3 length: 15 amino acids. V lost 4 bases to trimming and J lost 5 bases; unmatched junction nucleotides: 9. Germline CDR1 SGHRS, CDR2 YFSETQ. The genes are TRBV5-1 and TRBJ2-3; 8 bases are shared with TRBD2. The receptor's source is a man aged 18 to 30 with COVID-19, enrolled during active disease. Source material: peripheral blood. This chain's CDR3 is CASSLLAGGIDTQYF. CDR3 nucleotides: TGCGCCAGCAGCCTATTGGCGGGAGGAATAGATACGCAGTATTTT. Complete variable domain (other parts from reference TRBV5-1 and TRBJ2-3): KAGVTQTPRYLIKTRGQQVTLSCSPISGHRSVSWYQQTPGQGLQFLFEYFSETQRNKGNFPGRFSGRQFSNSRSEMNVSTLELGDSALYLCASSLLAGGIDTQYFGPGTRLTVL.